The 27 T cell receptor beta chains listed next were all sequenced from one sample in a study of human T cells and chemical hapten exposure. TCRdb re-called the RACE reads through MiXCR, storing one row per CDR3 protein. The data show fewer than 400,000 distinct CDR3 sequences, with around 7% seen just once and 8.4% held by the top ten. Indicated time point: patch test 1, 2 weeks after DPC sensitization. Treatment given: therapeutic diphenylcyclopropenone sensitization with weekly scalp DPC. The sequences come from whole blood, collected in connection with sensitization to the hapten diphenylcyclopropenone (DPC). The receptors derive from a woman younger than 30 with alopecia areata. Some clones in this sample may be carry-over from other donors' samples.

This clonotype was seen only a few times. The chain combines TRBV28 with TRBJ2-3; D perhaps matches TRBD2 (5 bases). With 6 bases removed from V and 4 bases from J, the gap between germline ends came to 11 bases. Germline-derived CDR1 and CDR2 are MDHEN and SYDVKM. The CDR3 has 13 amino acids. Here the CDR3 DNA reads TGTGCCAGCAGAATGAAGGGAGCAGATACGCAGTATTTT. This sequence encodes CASRMKGADTQYF.

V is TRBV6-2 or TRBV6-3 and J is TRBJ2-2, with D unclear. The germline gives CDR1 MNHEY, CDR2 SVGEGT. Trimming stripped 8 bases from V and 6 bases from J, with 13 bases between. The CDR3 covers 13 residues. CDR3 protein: CASGTVSSGELFF. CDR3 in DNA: TGTGCCAGCGGCACCGTTTCGTCCGGGGAGCTGTTTTTT.

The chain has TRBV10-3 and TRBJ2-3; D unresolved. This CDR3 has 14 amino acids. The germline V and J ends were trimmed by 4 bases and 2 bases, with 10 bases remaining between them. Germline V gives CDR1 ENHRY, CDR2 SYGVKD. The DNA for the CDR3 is TGTGCCATCAGTGGATACCTACACACAGATACGCAGTATTTT. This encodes CAISGYLHTDTQYF.

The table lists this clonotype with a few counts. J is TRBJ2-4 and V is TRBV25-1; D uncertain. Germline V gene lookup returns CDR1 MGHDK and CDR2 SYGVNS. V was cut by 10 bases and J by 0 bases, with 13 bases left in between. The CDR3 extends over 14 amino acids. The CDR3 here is CAKASRTAKNIQYF. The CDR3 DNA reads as TGTGCCAAGGCCTCCCGGACAGCCAAAAACATTCAGTACTTC.

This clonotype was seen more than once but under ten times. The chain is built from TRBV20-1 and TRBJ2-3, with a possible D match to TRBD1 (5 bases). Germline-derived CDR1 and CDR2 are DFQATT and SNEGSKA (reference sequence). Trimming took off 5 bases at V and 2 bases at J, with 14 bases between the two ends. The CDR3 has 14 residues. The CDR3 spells CSALATGFTDTQYF. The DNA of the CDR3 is TGCAGTGCTTTAGCTACAGGATTCACAGATACGCAGTATTTT.

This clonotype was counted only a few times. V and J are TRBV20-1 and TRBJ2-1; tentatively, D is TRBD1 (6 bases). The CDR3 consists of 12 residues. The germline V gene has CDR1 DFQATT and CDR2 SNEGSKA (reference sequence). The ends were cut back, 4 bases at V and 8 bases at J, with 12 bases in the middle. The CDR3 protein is CSANLRGDEQFF. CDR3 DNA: TGCAGTGCTAACCTCAGGGGCGATGAGCAGTTCTTC.

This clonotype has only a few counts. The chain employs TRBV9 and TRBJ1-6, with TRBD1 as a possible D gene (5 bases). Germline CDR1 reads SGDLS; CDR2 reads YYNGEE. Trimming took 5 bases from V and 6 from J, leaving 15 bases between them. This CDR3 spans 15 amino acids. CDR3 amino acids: CASSSVGDLNSPLHF. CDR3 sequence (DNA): TGTGCCAGCAGTAGCGTAGGGGACCTTAATTCACCCCTCCACTTT.

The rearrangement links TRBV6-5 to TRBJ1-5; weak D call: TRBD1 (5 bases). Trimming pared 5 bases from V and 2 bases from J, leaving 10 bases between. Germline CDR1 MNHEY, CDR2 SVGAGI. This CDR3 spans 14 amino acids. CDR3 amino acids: CASSQGVGNQPQHF. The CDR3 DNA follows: TGTGCCAGCAGTCAGGGAGTTGGCAATCAGCCCCAGCATTTT.

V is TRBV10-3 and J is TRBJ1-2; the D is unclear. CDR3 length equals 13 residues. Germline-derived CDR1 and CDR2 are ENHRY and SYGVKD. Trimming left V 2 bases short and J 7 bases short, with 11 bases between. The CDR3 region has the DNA TGTGCCATCAGTGAGCCAACCAGATTTGGCTACACCTTC. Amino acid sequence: CAISEPTRFGYTF.

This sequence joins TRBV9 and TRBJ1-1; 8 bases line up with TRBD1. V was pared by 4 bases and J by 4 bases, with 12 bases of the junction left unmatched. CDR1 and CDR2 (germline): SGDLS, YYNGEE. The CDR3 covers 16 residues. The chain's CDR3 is CASSPLTGGGGTEAFF. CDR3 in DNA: TGTGCCAGCAGCCCCCTCACAGGGGGAGGCGGCACTGAAGCTTTCTTT. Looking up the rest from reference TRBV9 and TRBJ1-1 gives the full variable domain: DSGVTQTPKHLITATGQRVTLRCSPRSGDLSVYWYQQSLDQGLQFLIQYYNGEERAKGNILERFSAQQFPDLHSELNLSSLELGDSALYFCASSPLTGGGGTEAFFGQGTRLTVV.

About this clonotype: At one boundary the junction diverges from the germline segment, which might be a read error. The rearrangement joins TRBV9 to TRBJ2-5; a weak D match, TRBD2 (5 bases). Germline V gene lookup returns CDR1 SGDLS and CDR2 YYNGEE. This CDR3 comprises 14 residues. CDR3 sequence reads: CASSPEGRQETKYF. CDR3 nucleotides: TGTGCCAGCAGCCCCGAGGGTAGACAAGAGACCAAGTACTTC.

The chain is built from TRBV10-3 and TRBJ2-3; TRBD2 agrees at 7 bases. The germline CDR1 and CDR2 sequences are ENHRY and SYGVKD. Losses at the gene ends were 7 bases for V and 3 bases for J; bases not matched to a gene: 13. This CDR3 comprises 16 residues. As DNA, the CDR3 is TGTGCCATCATGGGGCAGGGAGGGTTTGGGACAGATACGCAGTATTTT. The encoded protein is CAIMGQGGFGTDTQYF.

CDR3 in amino acids: CASSARQGSQPQHF. In DNA, the CDR3 is TGTGCCAGCAGTGCCCGACAGGGGAGTCAGCCCCAGCATTTT. The chain couples TRBV27 to TRBJ1-5; TRBD1 agrees at 8 bases. The CDR3 contains 14 residues. Germline V gene lookup returns CDR1 MNHEY and CDR2 SMNVEV (reference sequence). V shed 5 bases, J shed 6 bases, and the junction held 6 bases outside the gene matches.

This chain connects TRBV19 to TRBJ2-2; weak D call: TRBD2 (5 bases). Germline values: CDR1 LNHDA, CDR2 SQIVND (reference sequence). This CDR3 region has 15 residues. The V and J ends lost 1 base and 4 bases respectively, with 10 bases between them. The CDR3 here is CASSIALASTGELFF. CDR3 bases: TGTGCCAGTAGTATAGCCCTAGCTTCCACCGGGGAGCTGTTTTTT.

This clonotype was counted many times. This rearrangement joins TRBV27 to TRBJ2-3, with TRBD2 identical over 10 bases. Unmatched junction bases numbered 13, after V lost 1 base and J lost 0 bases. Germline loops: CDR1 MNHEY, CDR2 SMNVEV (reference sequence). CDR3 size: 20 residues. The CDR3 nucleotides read TGTGCCAGCAGTTTATATAGTAGCGGGGGGTCGACTTCTAGCACAGATACGCAGTATTTT. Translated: CASSLYSSGGSTSSTDTQYF.

The DNA of the CDR3 is TGCAGTGCTAGAGGTCCTGAGCTAGGTCAGCCCCAGCATTTT. Its translation is CSARGPELGQPQHF. The chain joins TRBV20-1 to TRBJ1-5; D gene uncertain. CDR1 and CDR2 from the germline V gene are DFQATT and SNEGSKA (reference sequence). V was clipped by 1 base and J by 6 bases, with 13 bases between them. CDR3 length: 14 amino acids.

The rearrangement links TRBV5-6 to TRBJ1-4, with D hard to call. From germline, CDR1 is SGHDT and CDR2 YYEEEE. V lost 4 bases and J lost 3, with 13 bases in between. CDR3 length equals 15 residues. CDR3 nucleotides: TGTGCCAGCAGCCACAAGACCTTCGCTAATGAAAAACTGTTTTTT. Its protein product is CASSHKTFANEKLFF.

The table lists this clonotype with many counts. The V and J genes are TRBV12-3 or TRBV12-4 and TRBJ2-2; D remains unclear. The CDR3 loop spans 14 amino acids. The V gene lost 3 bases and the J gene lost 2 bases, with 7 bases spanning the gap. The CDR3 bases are TGTGCCAGCAGTTTTAGCCTCAACACCGGGGAGCTGTTTTTT. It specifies CASSFSLNTGELFF.

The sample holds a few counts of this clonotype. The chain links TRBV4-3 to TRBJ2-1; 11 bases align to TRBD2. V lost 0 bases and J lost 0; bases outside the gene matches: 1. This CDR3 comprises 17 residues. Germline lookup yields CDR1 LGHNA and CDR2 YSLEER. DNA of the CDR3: TGCGCCAGCAGCCAAGAACTAGCGGGGGCCTCCTACAATGAGCAGTTCTTC. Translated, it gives CASSQELAGASYNEQFF.

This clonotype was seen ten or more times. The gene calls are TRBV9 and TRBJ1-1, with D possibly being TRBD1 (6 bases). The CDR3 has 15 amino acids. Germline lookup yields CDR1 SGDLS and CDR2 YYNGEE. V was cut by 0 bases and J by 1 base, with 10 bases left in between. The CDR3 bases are TGTGCCAGCAGCGTAGGGACAGTCCAGAACACTGAAGCTTTCTTT. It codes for CASSVGTVQNTEAFF. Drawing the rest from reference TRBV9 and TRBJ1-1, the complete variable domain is DSGVTQTPKHLITATGQRVTLRCSPRSGDLSVYWYQQSLDQGLQFLIQYYNGEERAKGNILERFSAQQFPDLHSELNLSSLELGDSALYFCASSVGTVQNTEAFFGQGTRLTVV.

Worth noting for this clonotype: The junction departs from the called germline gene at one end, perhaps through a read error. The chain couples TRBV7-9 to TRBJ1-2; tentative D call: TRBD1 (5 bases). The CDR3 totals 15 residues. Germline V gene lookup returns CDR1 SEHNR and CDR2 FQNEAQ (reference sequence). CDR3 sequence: CASSLAPGDGYGYAF. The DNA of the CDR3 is TGTGCCAGCAGCTTAGCGCCGGGGGATGGCTATGGCTACGCCTTC.

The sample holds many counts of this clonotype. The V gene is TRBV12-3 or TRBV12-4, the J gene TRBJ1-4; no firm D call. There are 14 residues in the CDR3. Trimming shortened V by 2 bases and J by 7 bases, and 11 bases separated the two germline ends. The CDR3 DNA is TGTGCCAGCAGTTTACGAACGGCGGGTGAAAAACTGTTTTTT. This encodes CASSLRTAGEKLFF.

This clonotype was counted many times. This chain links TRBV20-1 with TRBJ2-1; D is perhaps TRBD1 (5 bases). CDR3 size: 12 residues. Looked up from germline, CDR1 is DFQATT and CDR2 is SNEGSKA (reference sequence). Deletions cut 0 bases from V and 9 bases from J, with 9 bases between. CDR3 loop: CSARDRGSEQFF. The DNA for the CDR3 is TGCAGTGCTAGAGATAGGGGAAGTGAGCAGTTCTTC.

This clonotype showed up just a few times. The CDR3 loop reads CASSSTAMETQYF. CDR3 nucleotide sequence: TGTGCCAGCAGCAGTACTGCGATGGAGACCCAGTACTTC. The chain links TRBV12-3 or TRBV12-4 to TRBJ2-5; D unresolved. The V and J ends lost 6 bases and 5 bases respectively, with 13 bases between them. This CDR3 region has 13 residues.

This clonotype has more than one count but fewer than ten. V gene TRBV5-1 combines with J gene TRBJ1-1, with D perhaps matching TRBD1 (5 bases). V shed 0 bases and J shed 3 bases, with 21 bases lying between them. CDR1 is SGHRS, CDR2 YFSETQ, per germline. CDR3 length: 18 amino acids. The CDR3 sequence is CASSLAIATSRVDTEAFF. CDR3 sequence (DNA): TGCGCCAGCAGCTTGGCCATAGCGACGAGCAGGGTAGACACTGAAGCTTTCTTT.

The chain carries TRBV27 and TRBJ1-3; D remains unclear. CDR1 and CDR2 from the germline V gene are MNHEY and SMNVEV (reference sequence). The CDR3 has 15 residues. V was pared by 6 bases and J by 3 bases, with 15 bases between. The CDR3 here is CASRPRGAGGNTIYF. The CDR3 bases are TGTGCCAGCAGACCGCGGGGAGCGGGTGGAAACACCATATATTTT.

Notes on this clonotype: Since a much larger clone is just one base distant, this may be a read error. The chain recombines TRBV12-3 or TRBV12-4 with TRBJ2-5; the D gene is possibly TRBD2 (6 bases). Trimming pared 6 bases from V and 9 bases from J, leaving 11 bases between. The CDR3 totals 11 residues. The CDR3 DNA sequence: TGTGCCAGCAGCGCACGGGGGTCCCAGTACTTC. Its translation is CASSARGSQYF.